Given below is one TCR beta chain in context. Its antigen is still unknown. Trimming removed 7 bases from V and 4 bases from J, with 18 bases in between. CDR3 length equals 15 residues. Germline loops: CDR1 SGHRS, CDR2 YFSETQ. This record comes from a study of cytomegalovirus exposure and HLA in healthy donors. PCR used 60 Vbeta primers and 13 Jbeta primers. TCRdb's table, derived via immunoSEQ multiplex PCR, lists solely in-frame clones and lacks some. The sample includes roughly 100,000 clones, 65% seen only once; the top ten take about a fifth. Study-level findings and limits: Previous analysis showed most TCR beta V segments were productive about 87% or about 30% of the time. Later analysis demonstrated an association between a missense DCLRE1C variant and TCR beta V- and J-gene trimming. The classifier was said to identify cytomegalovirus status with high specificity and sensitivity. The study designated around 150 TCR beta chains cytomegalovirus-associated.

The chain combines TRBV5-1 with TRBJ1-5; D is uncertain. The clonotype originates from a woman aged 45-65 years in good health and CMV-seropositive. Sequenced material: PBMCs. This CDR3 is CASSIDTSANQPQHF. The CDR3 coding sequence is TGCGCCAGCTCAATAGACACGTCGGCGAATCAGCCCCAGCATTTT. Drawing the rest from reference TRBV5-1 and TRBJ1-5, the complete variable domain is KAGVTQTPRYLIKTRGQQVTLSCSPISGHRSVSWYQQTPGQGLQFLFEYFSETQRNKGNFPGRFSGRQFSNSRSEMNVSTLELGDSALYLCASSIDTSANQPQHFGDGTRLSIL.